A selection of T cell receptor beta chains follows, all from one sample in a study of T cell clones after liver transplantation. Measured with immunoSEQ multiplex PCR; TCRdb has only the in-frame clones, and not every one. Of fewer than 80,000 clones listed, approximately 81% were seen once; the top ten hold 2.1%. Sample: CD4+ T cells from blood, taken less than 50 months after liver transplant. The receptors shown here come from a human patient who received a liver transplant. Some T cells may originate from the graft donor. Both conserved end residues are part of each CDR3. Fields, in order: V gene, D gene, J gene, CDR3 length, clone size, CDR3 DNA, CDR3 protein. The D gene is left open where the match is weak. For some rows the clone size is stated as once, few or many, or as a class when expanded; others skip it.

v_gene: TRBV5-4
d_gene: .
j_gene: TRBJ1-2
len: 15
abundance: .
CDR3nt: TGTGCCAGCAGCTCCTCCGTGACTAGAGGCTATGGCTACACCTTC
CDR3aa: CASSSSVTRGYGYTF

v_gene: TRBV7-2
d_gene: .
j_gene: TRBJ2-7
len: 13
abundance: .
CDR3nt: TGTGCCAGCAGCTCCCCGTTTAGTGCCGAGCAGTACTTC
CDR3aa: CASSSPFSAEQYF

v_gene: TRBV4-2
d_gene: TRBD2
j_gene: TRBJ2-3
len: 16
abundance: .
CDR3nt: TGTGCCAGCAGCCAAGCTGCCAGCGGGGGATCAGATACGCAGTATTTT
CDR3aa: CASSQAASGGSDTQYF

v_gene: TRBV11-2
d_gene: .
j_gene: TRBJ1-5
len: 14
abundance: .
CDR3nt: TGTGCCAGCAGTATGGCAGGGGTGAATCAGCCCCAGCATTTT
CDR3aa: CASSMAGVNQPQHF

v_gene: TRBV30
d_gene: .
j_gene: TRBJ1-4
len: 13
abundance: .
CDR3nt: TGTGCCTGGAGTGATACAGGGCGGGAAAAACTGTTTTTT
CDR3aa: CAWSDTGREKLFF

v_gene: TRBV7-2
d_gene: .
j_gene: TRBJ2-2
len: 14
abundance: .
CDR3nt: TGTGCCAGCAGCTTAGTTGGAACGACCGGGGAGCTGTTTTTT
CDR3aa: CASSLVGTTGELFF

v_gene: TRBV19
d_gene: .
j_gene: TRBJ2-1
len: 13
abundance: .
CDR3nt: TGTGCCAGTAGGGACAGCTCCTACAATGAGCAGTTCTTC
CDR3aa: CASRDSSYNEQFF

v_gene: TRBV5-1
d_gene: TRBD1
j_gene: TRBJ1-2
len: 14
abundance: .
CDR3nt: TGCGCCAGCAGTCCTACAGGGGGAAGCTATGGCTACACCTTC
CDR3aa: CASSPTGGSYGYTF

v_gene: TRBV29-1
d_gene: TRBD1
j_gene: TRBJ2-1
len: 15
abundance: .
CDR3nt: TGCAGCGTTAAGTCGGGACAGGGGGGGAGGGATGAGCAGTTCTTC
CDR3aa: CSVKSGQGGRDEQFF

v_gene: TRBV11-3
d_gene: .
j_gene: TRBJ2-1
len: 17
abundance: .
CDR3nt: TGTGCCAGCAGCTTAGATCCCCCGGGGGCCTATTACAATGAGCAGTTCTTC
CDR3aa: CASSLDPPGAYYNEQFF

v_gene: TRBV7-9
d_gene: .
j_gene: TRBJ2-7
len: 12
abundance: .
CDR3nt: TGTGCCGGGGGACGTGCCTCCTACGAGCAGTACTTC
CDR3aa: CAGGRASYEQYF

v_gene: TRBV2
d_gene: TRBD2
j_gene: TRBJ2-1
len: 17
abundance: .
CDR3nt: TGTGCCAGCAGTGAAGCGCGACTAGCGGGGGGCCTAAGTGAGCAGTTCTTC
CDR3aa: CASSEARLAGGLSEQFF

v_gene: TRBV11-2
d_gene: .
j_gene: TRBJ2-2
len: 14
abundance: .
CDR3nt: TGTGCCAGCAGCCCCGTACGAGACCCCGGGGAGCTGTTTTTT
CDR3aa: CASSPVRDPGELFF

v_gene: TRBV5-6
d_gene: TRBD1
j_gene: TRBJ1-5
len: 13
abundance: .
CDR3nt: TGTGCCAGCGGGGACAGGTTCAATCAGCCCCAGCATTTT
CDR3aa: CASGDRFNQPQHF

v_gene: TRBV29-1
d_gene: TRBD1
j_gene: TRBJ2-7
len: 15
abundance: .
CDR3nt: TGCAGCGTCAAAACTTCCCTGGACAGGGACTACGAGCAGTACTTC
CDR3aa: CSVKTSLDRDYEQYF

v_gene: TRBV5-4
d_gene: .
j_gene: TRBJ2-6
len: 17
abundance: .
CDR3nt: TGTGCCAGCAGCGGCCGGGACGCGCCTTCTGGGGCCAACGTCCTGACTTTC
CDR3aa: CASSGRDAPSGANVLTF

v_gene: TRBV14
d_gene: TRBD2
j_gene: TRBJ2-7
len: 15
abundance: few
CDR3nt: TGTGCCAGCAGCCTCGCGGGACTAGAGGGAGGGGTGCAGTACTTC
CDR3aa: CASSLAGLEGGVQYF

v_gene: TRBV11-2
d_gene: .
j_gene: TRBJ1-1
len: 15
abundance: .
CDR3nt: TGTGCCAGCAGCGGTATGGGACATTTGAACACTGAAGCTTTCTTT
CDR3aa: CASSGMGHLNTEAFF

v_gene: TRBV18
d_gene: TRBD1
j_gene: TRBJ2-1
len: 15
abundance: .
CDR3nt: TGTGCCAGCTCGATAGACAGGGGAAGGTACAATGAGCAGTTCTTC
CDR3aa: CASSIDRGRYNEQFF

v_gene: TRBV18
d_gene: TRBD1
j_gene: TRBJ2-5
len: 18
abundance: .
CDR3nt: TGTGCCAGCTCACCGGACGCGGACTTTACAGGGGTCCAAGAGACCCAGTACTTC
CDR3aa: CASSPDADFTGVQETQYF

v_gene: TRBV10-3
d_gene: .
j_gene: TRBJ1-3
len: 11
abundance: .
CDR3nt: TGTGCCATCAGACCTGGAAACACCATATATTTT
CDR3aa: CAIRPGNTIYF

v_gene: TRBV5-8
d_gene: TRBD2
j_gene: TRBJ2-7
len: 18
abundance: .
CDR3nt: TGTGCCAGCAGCTTCCTTCTAGCGGGAGGGCCGAGGGAGGACGAGCAGTACTTC
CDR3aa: CASSFLLAGGPREDEQYF

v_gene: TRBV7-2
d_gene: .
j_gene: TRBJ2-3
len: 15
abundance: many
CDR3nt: TGTGCCAGCAGCTTCTTAAGCAGAGTCACAGATACGCAGTATTTT
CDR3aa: CASSFLSRVTDTQYF

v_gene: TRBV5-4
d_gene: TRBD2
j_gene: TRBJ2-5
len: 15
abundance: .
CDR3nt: TGTGCCAGCAGCTTAAATTCGGGGGGGCGGGAGACCCAGTACTTC
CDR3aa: CASSLNSGGRETQYF

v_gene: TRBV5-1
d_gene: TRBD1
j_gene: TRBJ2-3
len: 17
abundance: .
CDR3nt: TGCGCCAGCAGCCAAACCGGACAGGGTTCGATTACAGATACGCAGTATTTT
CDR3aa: CASSQTGQGSITDTQYF

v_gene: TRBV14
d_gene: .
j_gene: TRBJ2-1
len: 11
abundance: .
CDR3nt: TGTGCCAGCAGCCTCCACAATGAGCAGTTCTTC
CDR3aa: CASSLHNEQFF

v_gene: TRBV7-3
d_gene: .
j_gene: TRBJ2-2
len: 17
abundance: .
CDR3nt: TGTGCCAGCAGCTCCTCGCCAGGAGGTGTGGACACCGGGGAGCTGTTTTTT
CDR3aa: CASSSSPGGVDTGELFF

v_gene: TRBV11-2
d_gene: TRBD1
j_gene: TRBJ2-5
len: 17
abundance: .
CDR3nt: TGTGCCAGCAGCGTTACGGTGGGACAGGGGTGGACAGAGACCCAGTACTTC
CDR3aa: CASSVTVGQGWTETQYF

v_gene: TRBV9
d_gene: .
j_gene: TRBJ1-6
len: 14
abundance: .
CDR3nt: TGTGCCAGCAGCGCGGACGGGGATAATTCACCCCTCCACTTT
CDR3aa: CASSADGDNSPLHF

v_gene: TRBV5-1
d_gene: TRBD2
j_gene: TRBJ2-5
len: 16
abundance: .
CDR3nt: TGCGCCAGCAGCCCCTGGACTAGCGGGGCTCAAGAGACCCAGTACTTC
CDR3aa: CASSPWTSGAQETQYF

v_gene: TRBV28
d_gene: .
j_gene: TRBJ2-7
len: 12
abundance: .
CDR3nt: TGTGCCAGCAAGTCTCTGGACACCCAAGAGTACTTC
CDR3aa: CASKSLDTQEYF

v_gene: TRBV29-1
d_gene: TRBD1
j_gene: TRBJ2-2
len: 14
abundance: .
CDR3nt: TGCAGCGTTGAAGGACAGGGGGCCGTCGGGGAGCTGTTTTTT
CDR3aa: CSVEGQGAVGELFF

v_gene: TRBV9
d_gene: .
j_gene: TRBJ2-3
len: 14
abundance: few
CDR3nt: TGTGCCAGCAGCGTAATAAGGGCCGGGGATACGCAGTATTTT
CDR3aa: CASSVIRAGDTQYF

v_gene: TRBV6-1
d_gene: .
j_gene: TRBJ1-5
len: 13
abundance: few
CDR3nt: TGTGCCAGCACTTTGGACGGAGATCAGCCCCAGCATTTT
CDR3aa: CASTLDGDQPQHF

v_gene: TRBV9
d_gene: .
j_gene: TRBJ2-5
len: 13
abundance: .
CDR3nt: TGTGCCAGCAGCGCCAGGGCTCAAGAGACCCAGTACTTC
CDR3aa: CASSARAQETQYF

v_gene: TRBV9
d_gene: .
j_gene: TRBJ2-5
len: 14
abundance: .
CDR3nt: TGTGCCAGCAGCGTAGAGAGGGGTTGGGGGACCCAGTACTTC
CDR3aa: CASSVERGWGTQYF

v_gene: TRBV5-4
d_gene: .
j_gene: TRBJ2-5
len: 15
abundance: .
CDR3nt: TGTGCCAGCAGCTCTGGACGACAGCTCCAAGAGACCCAGTACTTC
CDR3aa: CASSSGRQLQETQYF

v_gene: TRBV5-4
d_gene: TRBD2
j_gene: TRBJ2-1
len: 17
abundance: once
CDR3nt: TGTGCCAGCAGCCCTGGGCGGCGGGGGAGCTCCTACAATGAGCAGTTCTTC
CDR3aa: CASSPGRRGSSYNEQFF

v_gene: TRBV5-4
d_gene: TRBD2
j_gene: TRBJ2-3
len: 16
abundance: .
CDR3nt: TGTGCCAGCAGCTCCAAGACTAGCGCAACCACAGATACGCAGTATTTT
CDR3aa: CASSSKTSATTDTQYF

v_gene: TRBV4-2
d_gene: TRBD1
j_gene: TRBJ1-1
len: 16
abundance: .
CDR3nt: TGTGCCAGCAGCCAAGCCCAGGGGGCTTCGAACACTGAAGCTTTCTTT
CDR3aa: CASSQAQGASNTEAFF

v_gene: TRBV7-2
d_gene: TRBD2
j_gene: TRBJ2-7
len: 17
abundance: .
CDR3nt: TGTGCCAGCAGCTTAGAAGGGACTAGCGGGAGGGCGGGTGAGCAGTACTTC
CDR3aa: CASSLEGTSGRAGEQYF

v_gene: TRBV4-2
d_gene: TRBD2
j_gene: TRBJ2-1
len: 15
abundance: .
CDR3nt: TGTGCCAGCAGCCAAGGGGCGACTAGCGGGTCCCAAGAGTTCTTC
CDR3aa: CASSQGATSGSQEFF